This T cell receptor beta chain is from a study of cytomegalovirus exposure and HLA in healthy donors. Study results and limitations: Follow-up analysis seemed to connect common viral pathogens with several of the most significant clusters identified. In a later analysis, about 17,000 TCR beta sequences were associated with HLA alleles at 0.05 false discovery rate.

The primer mix had 60 Vbeta and 13 Jbeta primers. Only in-frame clones appear in the TCRdb table, and some are missing; sequencing was by immunoSEQ multiplex PCR. Seen here are some 150,000 clones, around two thirds observed once, and the top ten hold 2% to 3%. The V gene end was trimmed by 8 bases and the J gene end by 2 bases; junction bases not matched to a gene: 10. Germline V lookup: CDR1 WSHSY, CDR2 SAAADI. CDR3 length equals 16 residues. This clone appeared a few times. Its matching antigen is unknown. This receptor was taken from a woman aged 40 to 55 in good health and CMV-seronegative. Sample: PBMCs. The chain uses TRBV10-2 and TRBJ1-5; 9 bases map to TRBD1. CDR3 region: CASGTGSVGGNQPQHF. The CDR3 nucleotides read TGCGCCAGCGGGACAGGGTCGGTCGGGGGCAATCAGCCCCAGCATTTT.